This TCR beta chain was retrieved from a study of CXCR3-negative and CXCR3-positive naive CD8 T cells. The libraries of TRB cDNA were constructed through 5' RACE using UMI labels. TCRdb reprocessed the 5' RACE reads; each CDR3 protein has one entry and no DNA is given. This sample's table reports roughly 50,000 distinct CDR3 sequences. The CDR3 sequence is 13 residues long. Germline values: CDR1 SGHDT, CDR2 YYEEEE. Sequenced: memory CD8+ T cells from blood. This chain uses TRBV5-6 with TRBJ2-2. The receptor was derived from a human donor in good health. Some clones in this sample may be carry-over from other donors' samples. The CDR3 protein is CASSLSRGGELFF.